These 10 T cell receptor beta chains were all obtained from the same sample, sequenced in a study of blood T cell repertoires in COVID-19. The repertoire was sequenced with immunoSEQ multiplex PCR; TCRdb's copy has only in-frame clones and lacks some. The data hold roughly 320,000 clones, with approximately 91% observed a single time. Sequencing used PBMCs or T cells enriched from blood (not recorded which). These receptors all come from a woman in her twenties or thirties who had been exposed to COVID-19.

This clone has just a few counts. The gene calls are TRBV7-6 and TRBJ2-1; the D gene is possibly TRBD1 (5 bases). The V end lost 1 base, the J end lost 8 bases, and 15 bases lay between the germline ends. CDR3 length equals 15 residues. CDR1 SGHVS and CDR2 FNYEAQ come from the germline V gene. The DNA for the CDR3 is TGTGCCAGCAGCTTAGGGGCAGGGTGGTTGGATGAGCAGTTCTTC. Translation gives CASSLGAGWLDEQFF.

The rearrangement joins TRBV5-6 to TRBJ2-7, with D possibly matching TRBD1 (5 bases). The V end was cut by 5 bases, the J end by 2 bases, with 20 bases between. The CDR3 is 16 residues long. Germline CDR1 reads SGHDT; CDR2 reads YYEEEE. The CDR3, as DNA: TGTGCCAGCAGTTTACTTCAGGGCAACCGTCCCTACGAGCAGTACTTC. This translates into CASSLLQGNRPYEQYF. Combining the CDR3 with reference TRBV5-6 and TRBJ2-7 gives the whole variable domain DAGVTQSPTHLIKTRGQQVTLRCSPKSGHDTVSWYQQALGQGPQFIFQYYEEEERQRGNFPDRFSGHQFPNYSSELNVNALLLGDSALYLCASSLLQGNRPYEQYFGPGTRLTVT.

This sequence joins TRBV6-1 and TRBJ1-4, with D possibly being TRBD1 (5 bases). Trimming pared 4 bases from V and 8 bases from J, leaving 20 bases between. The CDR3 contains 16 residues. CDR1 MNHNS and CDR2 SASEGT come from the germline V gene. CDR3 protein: CASSGRLGGRTEKLFF. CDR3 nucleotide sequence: TGTGCCAGCAGTGGACGATTAGGCGGACGGACAGAAAAACTGTTTTTT.

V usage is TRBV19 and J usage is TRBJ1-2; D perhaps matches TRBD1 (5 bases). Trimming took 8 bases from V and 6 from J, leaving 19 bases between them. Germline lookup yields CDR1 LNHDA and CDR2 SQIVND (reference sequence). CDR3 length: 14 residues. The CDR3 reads CASWYPGPGDGYTF. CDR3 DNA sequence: TGTGCCAGTTGGTACCCGGGGCCGGGGGATGGCTACACCTTC.

This chain's CDR3 is CASSQIPPGARGEKLFF. The DNA of the CDR3 is TGCGCCAGCAGCCAAATCCCCCCAGGGGCTCGGGGCGAAAAACTGTTTTTT. The rearrangement uses TRBV4-1 and TRBJ1-4; tentatively, D is TRBD1 (6 bases). Germline V gene sequence: CDR1 MGHRA, CDR2 YSYEKL. This CDR3 comprises 17 residues. V was pared by 2 bases and J by 8 bases, with 21 bases between.

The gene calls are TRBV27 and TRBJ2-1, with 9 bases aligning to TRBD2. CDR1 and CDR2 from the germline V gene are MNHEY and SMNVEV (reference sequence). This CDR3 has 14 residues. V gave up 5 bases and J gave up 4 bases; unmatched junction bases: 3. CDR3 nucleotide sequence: TGTGCCAGCAGTCTAGCGGGGTCTTACAATGAGCAGTTCTTC. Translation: CASSLAGSYNEQFF.

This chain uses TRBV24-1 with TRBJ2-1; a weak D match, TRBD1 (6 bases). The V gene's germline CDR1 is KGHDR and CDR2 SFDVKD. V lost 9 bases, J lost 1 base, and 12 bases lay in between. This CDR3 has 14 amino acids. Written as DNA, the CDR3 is TGTGCCACCCAAGGTCAGGGGTCCTACAATGAGCAGTTCTTC. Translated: CATQGQGSYNEQFF.

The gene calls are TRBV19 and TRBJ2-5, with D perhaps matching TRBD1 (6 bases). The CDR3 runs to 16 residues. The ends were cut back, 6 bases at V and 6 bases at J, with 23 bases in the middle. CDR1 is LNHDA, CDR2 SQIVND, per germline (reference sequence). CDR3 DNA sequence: TGTGCCAGTAGCGTGTGGCGGCAGGGGAATCGAAAGACCCAGTACTTC. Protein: CASSVWRQGNRKTQYF.

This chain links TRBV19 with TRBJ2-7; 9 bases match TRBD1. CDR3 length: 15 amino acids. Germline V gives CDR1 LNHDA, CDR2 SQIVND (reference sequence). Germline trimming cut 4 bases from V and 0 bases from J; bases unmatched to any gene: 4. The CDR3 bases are TGTGCCAGTAGTAAAGGGACAGGGCTCTCCTACGAGCAGTACTTC. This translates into CASSKGTGLSYEQYF.

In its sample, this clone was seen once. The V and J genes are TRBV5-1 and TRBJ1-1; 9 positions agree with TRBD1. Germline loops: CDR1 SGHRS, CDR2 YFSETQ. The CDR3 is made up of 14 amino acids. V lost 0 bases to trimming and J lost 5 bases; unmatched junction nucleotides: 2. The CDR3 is CASSLEGTGTEAFF. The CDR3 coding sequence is TGCGCCAGCAGCTTGGAAGGGACAGGGACTGAAGCTTTCTTT. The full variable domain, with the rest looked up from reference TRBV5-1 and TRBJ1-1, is KAGVTQTPRYLIKTRGQQVTLSCSPISGHRSVSWYQQTPGQGLQFLFEYFSETQRNKGNFPGRFSGRQFSNSRSEMNVSTLELGDSALYLCASSLEGTGTEAFFGQGTRLTVV.